The 12 T cell receptor beta chains below all came from one sample that was sequenced in a study of T cells after yellow fever vaccination. TCRdb processed the 5' RACE reads anew with MiXCR; each CDR3 protein has one entry. The sample includes about 68,000 distinct CDR3 sequences, about 6% of them seen just once. The source material was CD8+ T cells sorted from PBMCs, sampled roughly 46 days after the first yellow fever vaccination. These TCRs come from a man aged 18 to 30 who received the YFV17D yellow fever vaccine.

This clonotype was detected a few times. V is TRBV7-8 and J is TRBJ1-5; tentatively, D is TRBD1 (5 bases). Germline V gives CDR1 SGHVS, CDR2 FQNEAQ. Trimming took 1 base from V and 5 from J, leaving 18 bases between them. The CDR3 extends over 17 amino acids. CDR3 sequence reads: CASSLVGYQPGHQPQHF. Written as DNA, the CDR3 is TGTGCCAGCAGCTTAGTCGGCTACCAGCCGGGGCATCAGCCCCAGCATTTT. The whole variable domain, filled in from reference TRBV7-8 and TRBJ1-5, reads GAGVSQSPRYKVAKRGQDVALRCDPISGHVSLFWYQQALGQGPEFLTYFQNEAQLDKSGLPSDRFFAERPEGSVSTLKIQRTQQEDSAVYLCASSLVGYQPGHQPQHFGDGTRLSIL.

This clonotype was detected a few times. The V gene is TRBV29-1, the J gene TRBJ1-2; D unresolved. The CDR3 contains 12 residues. Germline V gene lookup returns CDR1 SQVTM and CDR2 ANQGSEA. Trimming cost V 4 bases and J 4 bases, with 10 bases left between them. CDR3 nucleotide sequence: TGCAGCGTTGGATCTGCAGGCTATGGCTACACCTTC. It is translated as CSVGSAGYGYTF. Variable domain in full (rest from reference TRBV29-1 and TRBJ1-2): SAVISQKPSRDICQRGTSLTIQCQVDSQVTMMFWYRQQPGQSLTLIATANQGSEATYESGFVIDKFPISRPNLTFSTLTVSNMSPEDSSIYLCSVGSAGYGYTFGSGTRLTVV.

This clonotype was counted at least ten times. The genes are TRBV30 and TRBJ2-7, with D perhaps being TRBD1 or TRBD2 (5 bases each). CDR1 GTSNPN and CDR2 SVGIG come from the germline V gene (reference sequence). The CDR3 length is 14 residues. V dropped 2 bases and J dropped 3 bases, with 14 bases sitting between them. CDR3 protein: CAWSPWGRNYEQYF. CDR3 DNA sequence: TGTGCCTGGAGTCCTTGGGGACGAAACTACGAGCAGTACTTC.

This clonotype was seen at least ten times. V and J are TRBV12-3 or TRBV12-4 and TRBJ2-1; 10 bases match TRBD2. The V and J ends lost 5 bases and 4 bases, in that order; junction bases with no gene match: 8. This CDR3 has 16 amino acids. CDR3 residues: CASSPLAGGPYNEQFF. The DNA for the CDR3 is TGTGCCAGCAGTCCGTTAGCGGGGGGCCCTTACAATGAGCAGTTCTTC.

Only a few counts were recorded for this clonotype. The rearrangement links TRBV6-6 to TRBJ2-1; TRBD1 is a possible D gene (6 bases). The ends were cut back, 7 bases at V and 9 bases at J, with 10 bases in the middle. CDR3 length equals 11 residues. The germline V gene encodes CDR1 MNHNY and CDR2 SVGAGI (reference sequence). CDR3 protein: CASTEGGEQFF. In DNA form, the CDR3 reads TGTGCCAGCACCGAAGGGGGTGAGCAGTTCTTC.

This chain links TRBV5-5 with TRBJ1-5; the match to TRBD1 covers 7 bases. J lost 4 bases, V lost 4 bases, and 8 bases had no gene match. CDR3 length: 15 amino acids. Germline V gives CDR1 SGHKS, CDR2 YYEKEE (reference sequence). CDR3 in DNA: TGTGCCAGCAGCATGTGGGACAGCCAGAATCAGCCCCAGCATTTT. The encoded protein is CASSMWDSQNQPQHF.

Ten or more counts support this clonotype. V usage is TRBV21-1 and J usage is TRBJ1-1; the listed D gene, TRBD1, was not tested against the DNA. TRBV21-1 constitutes a pseudogene. The CDR3 loop spans 14 amino acids. The CDR3: CASSKKTGNTEAFF. For the CDR3, the DNA is TGTGCCAGCAGCAAGAAGACAGGGAACACTGAAGCTTTCTTT.

The chain carries TRBV7-9 and TRBJ2-7; D not certain. V lost 5 bases, J lost 6 bases, and 11 bases lay in between. The germline V gene encodes CDR1 SEHNR and CDR2 FQNEAQ (reference sequence). This CDR3 spans 12 amino acids. The CDR3 region is CASSTGTLEQYV. The CDR3 bases are TGTGCCAGCAGCACGGGCACGCTCGAGCAGTACGTC.

This clonotype was observed at least ten times. V and J are TRBV20-1 and TRBJ2-2; 8 bases are shared with TRBD2. This CDR3 has 14 residues. Losses at the gene ends were 1 base for V and 9 bases for J; bases not matched to a gene: 7. In germline, CDR1 is DFQATT, CDR2 SNEGSKA (reference sequence). CDR3 DNA sequence: TGCAGTGCTAGAGCCGGGGGGGCCGTTTGGGAGCTGTTTTTT. The encoded protein is CSARAGGAVWELFF.

This clonotype was detected ten times or more. This rearrangement joins TRBV7-9 to TRBJ2-7; D may match TRBD1 or TRBD2 (5 bases each). From germline, CDR1 is SEHNR and CDR2 FQNEAQ (reference sequence). This CDR3 comprises 14 residues. Trimming cost V 4 bases and J 7 bases, with 17 bases left between them. Written as DNA, the CDR3 is TGTGCCAGCAGCTCCACCGGGACCTTGGGAGAGCAGTACTTC. This codes for CASSSTGTLGEQYF.

This clonotype showed up just a few times. The chain employs TRBV7-9 and TRBJ1-5; 8 nucleotides match TRBD1. The ends lost 1 base at V and 5 bases at J; junction bases unmatched: 13. This CDR3 is built from 18 residues. The germline V gene has CDR1 SEHNR and CDR2 FQNEAQ (reference sequence). The CDR3 loop reads CASSLGAYRDRWHQPQHF. The CDR3 bases are TGTGCCAGCAGCTTAGGCGCTTACCGGGACAGGTGGCATCAGCCCCAGCATTTT.

This chain joins TRBV19 and TRBJ1-1, with D unclear. V was pared by 7 bases and J by 1 base, with 16 bases between. Germline V lookup: CDR1 LNHDA, CDR2 SQIVND (reference sequence). The CDR3 contains 15 residues. CDR3 residues: CASKRTSTSNTEAFF. In DNA form, the CDR3 reads TGTGCCAGTAAACGGACCTCGACGTCGAACACTGAAGCTTTCTTT. Supplemented by reference TRBV19 and TRBJ1-1, the full variable domain reads DGGITQSPKYLFRKEGQNVTLSCEQNLNHDAMYWYRQDPGQGLRLIYYSQIVNDFQKGDIAEGYSVSREKKESFPLTVTSAQKNPTAFYLCASKRTSTSNTEAFFGQGTRLTVV.